This TCR beta chain was obtained from a study of cytotoxic CD8 clonotypes in ibrutinib-treated CLL. The overall study: Partial response was seen in 25 or so patients and complete response in 2; after median around 5.5 years, about 14 stayed remitted, about 12 progressed. Across samples, productive templates numbered a few hundred thousand and productive rearrangements reached 80,000 to 95,000 on average.

Study findings and constraints: There were few public clonotypes, and on treatment they contracted or stayed stable.

CDR3 length equals 18 residues. V shed 1 base, J shed 4 bases, and the junction held 13 bases outside the gene matches. Per the germline V gene, CDR1 is MGHRA and CDR2 is YSYEKL. Regarding this clone: Its specificity is unknown.

Depth targeted 1 in 200,000 to 1 in 1 million T cells, averaging approximately 10x coverage per clonotype. Method: immunoSEQ multiplex PCR; TCRdb's copy keeps in-frame clones and lacks some. The table lists fewer than 100,000 clones, 70% to 90% of them singletons. The sample in question was PBMCs, obtained before ibrutinib treatment. This receptor was identified in a human donor with chronic lymphocytic leukemia. V and J are TRBV4-1 and TRBJ2-1; TRBD2 matches at 7 bases. The DNA of the CDR3 is TGCGCCAGCAGCCAAGTCTTGTCGGCTAGCGGACCATACAATGAGCAGTTCTTC. Encoded protein: CASSQVLSASGPYNEQFF.